The clone carrying this T cell receptor beta chain showed up just a few times. This entry comes from a study of blood T cells in healthy people across ages. Germline-derived CDR1 and CDR2 are SEHNR and FQNEAQ (reference sequence). The CDR3 runs to 14 residues. The second PCR ran roughly 7 to 12 cycles with a sample-barcoded 5' primer and J-beta primers. A single record per CDR3 protein comes from TCRdb applying MiXCR to the 5' RACE reads. This table has roughly 800,000 distinct CDR3 sequences, more than 20% appearing once. The same sample was also studied in work on T cells of mothers and their children.

This chain connects TRBV7-9 to TRBJ2-5, with 7 bases lining up with TRBD2. The DNA matches TRBJ2-7 better at its end, which makes the J call doubtful. This receptor was taken from a boy younger than 18 in good health. Sequenced material: blood. The CDR3 nucleotides are TGTGCCAGCAGCTTAAGCGGGACTGCCCACGAGCAGTACTTC. Its translation is CASSLSGTAHEQYF.